This T cell receptor beta chain originates from a study of T cell responses to AZD1222 COVID-19 vaccine. Findings of the study overall: Two AZD1222 doses significantly raised spike-specific TCR breadth and depth over controls. Most donors were white British, females outnumbered males, and clonal diversity was possibly underestimated. Reports say nearly half of spike-specific TCRs go after unmutated variant regions.

The table came from immunoSEQ multiplex PCR; TCRdb's copy has only in-frame clones and leaves some out. Among 100,000 to 150,000 clones listed, about nine tenths were seen once. The CDR3 has 13 amino acids. V was pared by 3 bases and J by 7 bases, with 10 bases between. Germline loops: CDR1 DFQATT, CDR2 SNEGSKA (reference sequence). A word on this clone: Its antigen remains unidentified.

This clonotype was obtained from an adult in good health. Sequenced material: peripheral blood, taken on day 0 of AZD1222 vaccination. This rearrangement joins TRBV20-1 to TRBJ1-6; D might be TRBD1 (5 bases). The CDR3 sequence: CSASRDLNSPLHF. CDR3 nucleotides: TGCAGTGCTAGTCGGGACTTAAATTCACCCCTCCACTTT.